These 32 T cell receptor beta chains were sequenced from one sample in a study of OX40 agonist ivuxolimab in advanced cancers. Profiled with immunoSEQ multiplex PCR; TCRdb holds only in-frame clones, not every one. The table records 55,000 to 80,000 clones, approximately 79% of them present only once. Source: CD4+ or CD8+ T cells sorted from blood, taken in a trial of the OX40 agonist ivuxolimab. The receptors were gathered from an adult with an advanced solid tumor such as melanoma, head and neck, liver or kidney cancer.

This rearrangement joins TRBV20-1 to TRBJ1-2, with a weak D call TRBD1 (5 bases). Germline V gives CDR1 DFQATT, CDR2 SNEGSKA (reference sequence). This CDR3 contains 10 residues. V gave up 4 bases and J gave up 9 bases, with 9 bases separating them. CDR3 coding DNA: TGCAGTGCTACCCAGGGTAGCTACACCTTC. Its translation: CSATQGSYTF.

The rearrangement links TRBV12-5 to TRBJ1-2; no firm D call. This CDR3 spans 17 amino acids. Germline assignment: CDR1 LGHNT and CDR2 FRNRAP. V lost 0 bases, J lost 0 bases, and 14 bases lay in between. CDR3 loop: CASGLVEAATSNYGYTF. As DNA, the CDR3 is TGTGCTAGTGGTTTGGTAGAGGCAGCAACCTCTAACTATGGCTACACCTTC.

The rearrangement links TRBV6-5 to TRBJ1-3; no clear D. The CDR3 runs to 16 residues. V lost 0 bases, J lost 0 bases, and 9 bases lay in between. Germline CDR1 and CDR2: MNHEY and SVGAGI. The CDR3 nucleotides read TGTGCCAGCAGTTACTCGAGGCAGCACTCTGGAAACACCATATATTTT. Translation: CASSYSRQHSGNTIYF.

The V gene is TRBV6-1, the J gene TRBJ2-3, with 9 nucleotides matching TRBD2. Germline assignment: CDR1 MNHNS and CDR2 SASEGT. The CDR3 has 18 residues. V trimming: 3 bases; J trimming: 5 bases; junction bases outside the gene matches: 15. CDR3 region: CASSDGSGSGRRKDTQYF. The CDR3 DNA is TGTGCCAGCAGTGACGGCTCGGGGAGCGGGAGGAGAAAAGATACGCAGTATTTT.

V and J are TRBV7-9 and TRBJ2-5; 11 bases map to TRBD2. The last part of the DNA fits TRBJ2-7 better; the J call may be wrong. Germline values: CDR1 SEHNR, CDR2 FQNEAQ (reference sequence). The CDR3 loop spans 17 amino acids. CDR3 sequence reads: CASSFETSGARSYEQYF. For the CDR3, the DNA is TGTGCCAGCAGCTTTGAGACTAGCGGGGCGCGCTCCTACGAGCAGTACTTC.

V and J are TRBV11-2 and TRBJ1-1; possibly TRBD1 for D (5 bases). Germline-derived CDR1 and CDR2 are SGHAT and FQNNGV. The CDR3 contains 15 residues. The V gene lost 5 bases and the J gene lost 3 bases, with 16 bases spanning the gap. The chain's CDR3 is CASSPAWGSDTEAFF. As DNA, the CDR3 is TGTGCCAGCAGCCCCGCGTGGGGCTCGGACACTGAAGCTTTCTTT.

This rearrangement joins TRBV9 to TRBJ1-5, with D perhaps TRBD1 (5 bases). V gave up 3 bases and J gave up 0 bases, with 10 bases separating them. The CDR3 runs 15 residues. Germline values: CDR1 SGDLS, CDR2 YYNGEE. The CDR3 region is CASSEGLDSNQPQHF. The CDR3 region has the DNA TGTGCCAGCAGCGAGGGGTTAGATAGCAATCAGCCCCAGCATTTT.

The V and J genes are TRBV2 and TRBJ2-1; D is perhaps TRBD2 (7 bases). V lost 1 base to trimming and J lost 4 bases, with 11 bases between them. Germline assignment: CDR1 SNHLY and CDR2 FYNNEI. The CDR3 length is 15 residues. As DNA, the CDR3 is TGTGCCAGCAGTGAAGGCCGGGGGGCGTACAATGAGCAGTTCTTC. Its protein product is CASSEGRGAYNEQFF.

This clone has just a few counts. V is TRBV29-1 and J is TRBJ1-1; D is undetermined. V was pared by 7 bases and J by 1 base, with 7 bases between. This CDR3 region has 11 residues. Germline V gene data show CDR1 as SQVTM and CDR2 as ANQGSEA. In nucleotides, the CDR3 is TGCAGCGGACGCAGGAACACTGAAGCTTTCTTT. Encoded protein: CSGRRNTEAFF.

The genes are TRBV7-2 and TRBJ2-3; D ambiguous. This CDR3 comprises 13 residues. The V end was cut by 5 bases, the J end by 0 bases, with 6 bases between. The germline CDR1 and CDR2 sequences are SGHTA and FQGNSA. The CDR3 protein is CASSVTSTDTQYF. The CDR3 DNA reads as TGTGCCAGCAGCGTAACTAGCACAGATACGCAGTATTTT. Full variable domain (remainder filled in from reference TRBV7-2 and TRBJ2-3): GAGVSQSPSNKVTEKGKDVELRCDPISGHTALYWYRQSLGQGLEFLIYFQGNSAPDKSGLPSDRFSAERTGGSVSTLTIQRTQQEDSAVYLCASSVTSTDTQYFGPGTRLTVL.

The chain uses TRBV19 and TRBJ2-7; 7 bases are shared with TRBD2. Germline V lookup: CDR1 LNHDA, CDR2 SQIVND (reference sequence). The CDR3 is 14 residues long. Unmatched junction bases numbered 7, after V lost 4 bases and J lost 4 bases. DNA of the CDR3: TGTGCCAGTAGTAAAAGGGCTAGCGGTTACGAGCAGTACTTC. It encodes CASSKRASGYEQYF.

This rearrangement joins TRBV6-1 to TRBJ1-6; 10 bases line up with TRBD1. The CDR3 has 15 amino acids. Germline lookup yields CDR1 MNHNS and CDR2 SASEGT. The ends lost 8 bases at V and 7 bases at J; junction bases unmatched: 8. This CDR3 is CASLDRGQGNSPLHF. CDR3 coding DNA: TGTGCCAGCCTTGACAGGGGGCAAGGAAATTCACCCCTCCACTTT.

This chain uses TRBV9 with TRBJ2-5; TRBD1 might be the D (5 bases). CDR3 length equals 16 residues. In germline, CDR1 is SGDLS, CDR2 YYNGEE. Trimming shortened V by 0 bases and J by 5 bases, and 17 bases separated the two germline ends. This CDR3 is CASSVVSGLTRETQYF. Written as DNA, the CDR3 is TGTGCCAGCAGCGTAGTATCAGGGTTAACGCGGGAGACCCAGTACTTC.

This clone has only a few counts. This chain joins TRBV6-5 and TRBJ1-2; no clear D gene. Germline CDR1 and CDR2: MNHEY and SVGAGI. Trimming took 7 bases from V and 2 from J, leaving 17 bases between them. CDR3 size: 15 residues. The CDR3 bases are TGTGCCAGCACCTCCCCGCGGGCAGCCAACTATGGCTACACCTTC. Translating gives CASTSPRAANYGYTF.

The CDR3: CASSQGARLTDTQYF. DNA of the CDR3: TGTGCCAGCAGCCAAGGGGCTAGATTAACAGATACGCAGTATTTT. J is TRBJ2-3 and V is TRBV14, with D unclear. Looked up from germline, CDR1 is SGHDN and CDR2 is FVKESK. The CDR3 runs to 15 residues. Trimming cost V 1 base and J 3 bases, with 11 bases left between them. Complete variable domain (other parts from reference TRBV14 and TRBJ2-3): EAGVTQFPSHSVIEKGQTVTLRCDPISGHDNLYWYRRVMGKEIKFLLHFVKESKQDESGMPNNRFLAERTGGTYSTLKVQPAELEDSGVYFCASSQGARLTDTQYFGPGTRLTVL.

This chain connects TRBV9 to TRBJ2-2, with 9 nucleotides matching TRBD1. Trimming removed 2 bases from V and 7 bases from J; junction bases left unmatched: 6. This CDR3 spans 15 amino acids. The V gene's germline CDR1 is SGDLS and CDR2 YYNGEE. CDR3 bases: TGTGCCAGCAGCGTCCAGGACAGGGGCGGCGGGGAGCTGTTTTTT. This codes for CASSVQDRGGGELFF.

The sample holds one count of this clone. The V and J genes are TRBV7-9 and TRBJ2-1; no clear D. This CDR3 is 13 amino acids long. The germline gives CDR1 SEHNR, CDR2 FQNEAQ (reference sequence). Trimming removed 5 bases at V and 5 bases at J, with 10 bases between. This chain's CDR3 is CASSLSRDNEQFF. The CDR3 DNA is TGTGCCAGCAGCCTAAGCCGGGACAATGAGCAGTTCTTC.

This sequence joins TRBV18 and TRBJ1-4, with 9 nucleotides matching TRBD1. CDR1 and CDR2 from the germline V gene are KGHSH and LQKENI. The V and J ends lost 3 bases and 2 bases, in that order; junction bases with no gene match: 1. This CDR3 is built from 15 residues. Here the CDR3 reads CASSPTGGTNEKLFF. As DNA, the CDR3 is TGTGCCAGCTCACCGACAGGGGGGACTAATGAAAAACTGTTTTTT.

V gene TRBV2 combines with J gene TRBJ1-3, with D possibly being TRBD1 (5 bases). With 6 bases removed from V and 4 bases from J, the gap between germline ends came to 16 bases. Germline V gene data show CDR1 as SNHLY and CDR2 as FYNNEI. The CDR3 runs 15 residues. Here the CDR3 DNA reads TGTGCCAGCAGCACGTTCCGGGGCCAGGGAAACACCATATATTTT. This gives the protein CASSTFRGQGNTIYF.

The chain has TRBV5-8 and TRBJ1-4; no reliable D call. Germline CDR1 reads SGHTS; CDR2 reads YDEGEE. The CDR3 has 16 amino acids. The ends were cut back, 0 bases at V and 0 bases at J, with 9 bases in the middle. DNA of the CDR3: TGTGCCAGCAGCTTGGGTTTCGCTGCAACTAATGAAAAACTGTTTTTT. It codes for CASSLGFAATNEKLFF.

This chain connects TRBV7-2 to TRBJ2-7; D uncertain. Germline lookup yields CDR1 SGHTA and CDR2 FQGNSA. The CDR3 sequence is 13 residues long. Trimming removed 3 bases from V and 2 bases from J, with 8 bases in between. The CDR3 DNA follows: TGTGCCAGCAGCTTCGCAGGTACCTACGAGCAGTACTTC. Its protein product is CASSFAGTYEQYF.

The chain carries TRBV27 and TRBJ1-4, with D tentatively TRBD1 (5 bases). Germline V gene data show CDR1 as MNHEY and CDR2 as SMNVEV (reference sequence). V was shortened by 8 bases and J by 10 bases, with 8 bases between the two germline ends. The CDR3 consists of 10 residues. The CDR3 region is CASGGRKLFF. DNA for the CDR3: TGTGCCAGCGGGGGTCGAAAACTGTTTTTT.

This clone was observed a handful of times. The V and J genes are TRBV5-6 and TRBJ2-1, with TRBD2 identical over 9 bases. CDR3 length equals 14 residues. After removal of 4 bases from V and 7 bases from J, the junction contained 6 bases not matched to a gene. CDR1 and CDR2 from the germline V gene are SGHDT and YYEEEE. In nucleotides, the CDR3 is TGTGCCAGCAGCCTGAGCGGGGGGCGGAATGAGCAGTTCTTC. It specifies CASSLSGGRNEQFF.

This clone was seen more than once but under ten times. The chain has TRBV6-6 and TRBJ2-1; 8 bases align to TRBD1. CDR3 length equals 14 residues. V lost 8 bases and J lost 8; bases outside the gene matches: 11. Germline values: CDR1 MNHNY, CDR2 SVGAGI (reference sequence). CDR3 DNA: TGTGCCAGCGCGGACAGGGCCCCTTTAGATGAGCAGTTCTTC. Its translation is CASADRAPLDEQFF.

The chain's CDR3 is CASSLEAGVGTEAFF. The CDR3, as DNA: TGTGCCAGCAGCTTAGAAGCCGGTGTGGGGACTGAAGCTTTCTTT. The chain recombines TRBV7-9 with TRBJ1-1; D remains unclear. Germline CDR1 reads SEHNR; CDR2 reads FQNEAQ (reference sequence). V was cut by 1 base and J by 5 bases, with 14 bases left in between. The CDR3 is 15 residues long.

J is TRBJ1-2 and V is TRBV5-4; no definite D call. The V and J ends lost 4 bases and 4 bases respectively, with 17 bases between them. Germline lookup yields CDR1 SGHNT and CDR2 YYREEE (reference sequence). The CDR3 contains 15 residues. The chain's CDR3 is CASSRREGSAYGYTF. The DNA for the CDR3 is TGTGCCAGCAGCCGCCGCGAGGGCTCTGCCTATGGCTACACCTTC.

The chain carries TRBV11-1 and TRBJ2-3; 13 nucleotides agree with TRBD2. V dropped 5 bases and J dropped 6; count of bases not matched to a gene: 2. This CDR3 contains 14 residues. Germline CDR1 SGHAT, CDR2 FQDESV (reference sequence). The CDR3 DNA is TGTGCCAGCAGCCAACTAGCGGGGGGGGATACGCAGTATTTT. Residues: CASSQLAGGDTQYF.

This chain joins TRBV11-2 and TRBJ1-3; D is unclear. In germline, CDR1 is SGHAT, CDR2 FQNNGV. V dropped 6 bases and J dropped 4 bases, with 7 bases sitting between them. This CDR3 is 12 amino acids long. In nucleotides, the CDR3 is TGTGCCAGCAGGTCCCCCGGAAACACCATATATTTT. This gives the protein CASRSPGNTIYF.

The V gene is TRBV27, the J gene TRBJ2-4; possibly TRBD1 for D (5 bases). V was shortened by 5 bases and J by 4 bases, with 21 bases between the two germline ends. This CDR3 is built from 17 residues. Germline assignment: CDR1 MNHEY and CDR2 SMNVEV (reference sequence). CDR3 nucleotides: TGTGCCAGCAGTGCATCAGGGAAAGGGGCCCAAAAAAACATTCAGTACTTC. Translation: CASSASGKGAQKNIQYF.

The chain combines TRBV5-1 with TRBJ2-3, with TRBD2 matching over 13 bases. Germline V gene sequence: CDR1 SGHRS, CDR2 YFSETQ. The V segment lost 1 base and the J segment 5 bases; nucleotides outside the gene matches: 4. CDR3 length: 16 residues. CDR3 bases: TGCGCCAGCAGCTTGACTAGCGGGAGGGCCGGAGATACGCAGTATTTT. Protein: CASSLTSGRAGDTQYF.

The gene calls are TRBV10-3 and TRBJ2-7; no reliable D call. Germline loops: CDR1 ENHRY, CDR2 SYGVKD. Deletions cut 11 bases from V and 5 bases from J, with 25 bases between. CDR3 length: 15 amino acids. CDR3 sequence reads: CAASLVGPTVDEQYF. Written as DNA, the CDR3 is TGTGCCGCCTCCCTGGTCGGGCCCACCGTAGACGAGCAGTACTTC.

The chain carries TRBV19 and TRBJ1-3; D ambiguous. CDR1 and CDR2 from the germline V gene are LNHDA and SQIVND (reference sequence). Trimming took off 3 bases at V and 8 bases at J, with 11 bases between the two ends. This CDR3 is 13 amino acids long. In nucleotides, the CDR3 is TGTGCCAGTAGTATGGGGAGTAGAGACACCATATATTTT. This sequence encodes CASSMGSRDTIYF.